These 12 T cell receptor beta chains were all obtained from the same sample, sequenced in a study of cytotoxic CD8 clonotypes in ibrutinib-treated CLL. Sequencing used immunoSEQ multiplex PCR; TCRdb keeps in-frame clones, though not all of them. The repertoire holds some 81,000 clones, roughly three quarters seen once, with roughly 5% in the top ten. The starting material was PBMCs, obtained after 12 months of ibrutinib treatment. Receptors originate from a human donor with chronic lymphocytic leukemia.

The rearrangement uses TRBV7-9 and TRBJ1-3; a weak D match, TRBD1 (5 bases). The CDR3 has 14 amino acids. Germline lookup yields CDR1 SEHNR and CDR2 FQNEAQ (reference sequence). Trimming left V 5 bases short and J 4 bases short, with 12 bases between. CDR3 region: CASSPRGFGNTIYF. The CDR3 nucleotides read TGTGCCAGCAGCCCCCGGGGGTTCGGAAACACCATATATTTT.

The sample holds one count of this clone. The rearrangement joins TRBV4-1 to TRBJ2-5, with 7 bases lining up with TRBD2. V shed 1 base, J shed 1 base, and the junction held 9 bases outside the gene matches. CDR3 length: 17 amino acids. Germline CDR1 MGHRA, CDR2 YSYEKL. Written as DNA, the CDR3 is TGCGCCAGCAGCCAAGCGCCCAGCGGGGACCTCCAAGAGACCCAGTACTTC. Protein: CASSQAPSGDLQETQYF.

The V call is TRBV30, the J call TRBJ1-2; 7 positions agree with TRBD1. After removal of 0 bases from V and 5 bases from J, the junction contained 15 bases not matched to a gene. The germline V gene has CDR1 GTSNPN and CDR2 SVGIG (reference sequence). CDR3 length: 17 residues. The CDR3, as DNA: TGTGCCTGGAGTGTACCCCGGCAGGGGGTTGGGGCTTATGGCTACACCTTC. This translates into CAWSVPRQGVGAYGYTF. Drawing the rest from reference TRBV30 and TRBJ1-2, the complete variable domain is SQTIHQWPATLVQPVGSPLSLECTVEGTSNPNLYWYRQAAGRGLQLLFYSVGIGQISSEVPQNLSASRPQDRQFILSSKKLLLSDSGFYLCAWSVPRQGVGAYGYTFGSGTRLTVV.

There are a few counts of this clone. The V call is TRBV5-1, the J call TRBJ1-5; tentatively, D is TRBD1 (5 bases). In germline, CDR1 is SGHRS, CDR2 YFSETQ. The length of the CDR3 is 16 residues. Trimming removed 0 bases from V and 2 bases from J, with 12 bases in between. CDR3 protein: CASSLGGSGGNQPQHF. The CDR3 coding sequence is TGCGCCAGCAGCTTGGGGGGGAGCGGCGGCAATCAGCCCCAGCATTTT.

This clone appeared a single time. The V gene is TRBV7-9, the J gene TRBJ2-3; 8 nucleotides match TRBD2. The germline V gene encodes CDR1 SEHNR and CDR2 FQNEAQ (reference sequence). The V and J ends lost 7 bases and 4 bases, in that order; junction bases with no gene match: 10. The CDR3 length is 15 residues. The CDR3 DNA reads as TGTGCCAGCAAGCACGGGGGGGTGCCCGCAGATACGCAGTATTTT. Protein sequence: CASKHGGVPADTQYF.

The gene calls are TRBV18 and TRBJ2-7, with 7 bases fitting TRBD1. The germline V gene encodes CDR1 KGHSH and CDR2 LQKENI. There are 11 residues in the CDR3. The V gene end was trimmed by 5 bases and the J gene end by 6 bases; junction bases not matched to a gene: 1. CDR3 in DNA: TGTGCCAGCTCAACAGGGGCCGAGCAGTACTTC. This sequence encodes CASSTGAEQYF.

V is TRBV5-8 and J is TRBJ2-3; D not resolved. The length of the CDR3 is 16 residues. Germline values: CDR1 SGHTS, CDR2 YDEGEE. The germline V and J ends were trimmed by 4 bases and 1 base, with 16 bases remaining between them. CDR3 loop: CASSPGRQFRTDTQYF. DNA of the CDR3: TGTGCCAGCAGCCCGGGTCGGCAGTTCCGCACAGATACGCAGTATTTT.

This rearrangement joins TRBV11-1 to TRBJ2-1, with D unresolved. CDR3 length equals 13 residues. The V and J ends lost 1 base and 6 bases respectively, with 7 bases between them. Germline CDR1 and CDR2: SGHAT and FQDESV (reference sequence). The CDR3 DNA sequence: TGTGCCAGCAGCTTAGGATTCGGCAATGAGCAGTTCTTC. Its translation: CASSLGFGNEQFF. Together with reference TRBV11-1 and TRBJ2-1, the CDR3 gives the full variable domain: EAEVAQSPRYKITEKSQAVAFWCDPISGHATLYWYRQILGQGPELLVQFQDESVVDDSQLPKDRFSAERLKGVDSTLKIQPAELGDSAMYLCASSLGFGNEQFFGPGTRLTVL.

The V call is TRBV6-5, the J call TRBJ2-7, with D tentatively TRBD2 (5 bases). The CDR3 extends over 13 amino acids. The V gene lost 6 bases and the J gene lost 0 bases, with 9 bases spanning the gap. CDR1 is MNHEY and CDR2 is SVGAGI in the germline V gene. The CDR3 loop reads CASSGENSYEQYF. The CDR3 DNA is TGTGCCAGCAGCGGGGAAAACTCCTACGAGCAGTACTTC.

Only a few counts were recorded for this clone. The chain is built from TRBV28 and TRBJ2-1; weak D call: TRBD2 (6 bases). The CDR3 consists of 17 residues. V was trimmed by 6 bases and J by 3 bases, leaving 21 bases between them. Per germline, CDR1 MDHEN and CDR2 SYDVKM. CDR3: CASSPLGRRRGYNEQFF. The CDR3 coding sequence is TGTGCCAGCAGCCCCCTCGGGCGCCGGCGGGGCTACAATGAGCAGTTCTTC.

CDR3 in DNA: TGTGCCAGCAGCCGAACCGGGACAGGGGGCAATGAGCAGTTCTTC. This translates into CASSRTGTGGNEQFF. The chain has TRBV7-3 and TRBJ2-1; 11 bases line up with TRBD1. There are 15 residues in the CDR3. Trimming at V came to 5 bases and at J to 6 bases, leaving 6 bases not matched to a gene. Germline lookup yields CDR1 SGHTA and CDR2 FQGTGA.

The chain recombines TRBV2 with TRBJ1-2, with a tentative D call TRBD1 (5 bases). Germline loops: CDR1 SNHLY, CDR2 FYNNEI. V was shortened by 3 bases and J by 1 base, with 6 bases between the two germline ends. This CDR3 has 13 residues. The CDR3 bases are TGTGCCAGCAGTGACAGGGTTAACTATGGCTACACCTTC. As protein: CASSDRVNYGYTF. Combining the CDR3 with reference TRBV2 and TRBJ1-2 gives the whole variable domain EPEVTQTPSHQVTQMGQEVILRCVPISNHLYFYWYRQILGQKVEFLVSFYNNEISEKSEIFDDQFSVERPDGSNFTLKIRSTKLEDSAMYFCASSDRVNYGYTFGSGTRLTVV.